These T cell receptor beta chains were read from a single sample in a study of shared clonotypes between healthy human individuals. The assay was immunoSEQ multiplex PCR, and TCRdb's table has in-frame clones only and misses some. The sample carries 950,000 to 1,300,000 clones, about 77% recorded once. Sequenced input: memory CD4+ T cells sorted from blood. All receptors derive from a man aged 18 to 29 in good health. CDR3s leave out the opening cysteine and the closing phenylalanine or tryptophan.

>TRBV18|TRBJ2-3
ASSPFEDTQY
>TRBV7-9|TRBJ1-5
ASSPGQGKGSNQPQH
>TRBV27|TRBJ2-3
ASSLWGDTQY
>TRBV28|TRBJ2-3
ASSSLAGVSTDTQY
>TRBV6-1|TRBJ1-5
ASSGQNSNQPQH
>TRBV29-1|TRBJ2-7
SVGTSDAYEQY
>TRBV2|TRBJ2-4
ASSEGQGRVKNIQY
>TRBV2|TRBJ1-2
ASSEYGRYT
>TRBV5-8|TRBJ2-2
ASRSPNRAATGELF
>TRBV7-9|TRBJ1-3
ASSSWTGSGNTIY
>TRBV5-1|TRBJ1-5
ASSLAGGYQPQH
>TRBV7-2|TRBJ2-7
ASSPMGARVAREQY
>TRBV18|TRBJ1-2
ASSPGQASNYGYT
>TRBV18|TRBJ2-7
ASSSARGASYEQY
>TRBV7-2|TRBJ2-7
ASSRKSGDDEQY
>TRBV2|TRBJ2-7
ASREDSYEQY
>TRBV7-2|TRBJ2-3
ASSLAGGADTQY
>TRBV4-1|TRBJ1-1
ASSRGQGRIEAF
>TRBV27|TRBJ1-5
ASSFGVYQPQH
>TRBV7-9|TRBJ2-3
ASSLRGRAQTDTQY
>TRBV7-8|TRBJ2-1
ASSASGGYNEQF
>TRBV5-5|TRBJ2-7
ASSAMAGSGLQRSYEQY
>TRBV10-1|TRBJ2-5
ASSTGGGETQY
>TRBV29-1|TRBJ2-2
SVAQLLF
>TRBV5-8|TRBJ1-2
ASSPGEFLSNYGYT
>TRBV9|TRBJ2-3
ASSSRRTSGGTDTQY
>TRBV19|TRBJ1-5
ASSSPGRGNQPQH
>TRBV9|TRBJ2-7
ASSVAPAGGYEQY
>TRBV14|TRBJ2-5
ASSQRQETQY
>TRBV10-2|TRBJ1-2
ASRTAGGYGYT
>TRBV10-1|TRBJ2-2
ASGSGETGELF
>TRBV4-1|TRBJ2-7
ASRGLAYEQY
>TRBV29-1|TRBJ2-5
SVRQGSQETQY
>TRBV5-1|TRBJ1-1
ASKLSGTLGTEAF
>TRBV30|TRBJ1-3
AWSDTRPGNTIY
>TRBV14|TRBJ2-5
ASSATGSGSETQY
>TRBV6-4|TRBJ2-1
ASSAQGDEQF
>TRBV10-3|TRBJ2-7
AISPKGGGLAGHEQY
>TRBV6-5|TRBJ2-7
ASRALAAVYEQY
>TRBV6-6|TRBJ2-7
ASRTPLEQY
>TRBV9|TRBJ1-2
ASSDRSGTHYT
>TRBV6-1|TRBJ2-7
ASSPGQTYEQY
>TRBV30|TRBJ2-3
AWLLNTDTQY
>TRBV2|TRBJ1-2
ASRMDRNVGGYT
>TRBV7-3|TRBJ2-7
ASSLDPGAEQY
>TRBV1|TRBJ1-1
TSSQADRVFTEAF
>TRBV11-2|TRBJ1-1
ASSLDGSGPEAF
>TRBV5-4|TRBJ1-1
ASSSSARQGLTEAF
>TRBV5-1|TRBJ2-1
ASKGLEGGEQF
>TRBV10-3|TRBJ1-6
AISESSLGMNSPLH